This is a list of T cell receptor beta chains from one sample in a study of OX40 agonist ivuxolimab in advanced cancers. The protocol was immunoSEQ multiplex PCR, while the TCRdb copy is restricted to in-frame clones and leaves out a portion. The sample shows 65,000 to 90,000 clones, around 90% of them seen only once. The sequencing here drew on CD4+ or CD8+ T cells sorted from blood, taken in a trial of the OX40 agonist ivuxolimab. The receptors derive from an adult with an advanced solid tumor such as melanoma, head and neck, liver or kidney cancer. Each CDR3 is given with its conserved first and last residue. The D gene is left open where the match is weak. A clone size is listed for some rows: how often the clone was seen (once, few, many), or a class if it is expanded.

V gene: TRBV6-5; J gene: TRBJ2-5; clone size: once; D gene: TRBD2; CDR3 DNA: TGTGCCAGCAGGCCCGGGACTAGCGGATGGGAGACCCAGTACTTC; CDR3 protein: CASRPGTSGWETQYF
V gene: TRBV25-1; J gene: TRBJ2-1; clone size: .; D gene: .; CDR3 DNA: TGTGCCAGCAGTGATCGGGAAGGGGTATACAATGAGCAGTTCTTC; CDR3 protein: CASSDREGVYNEQFF
V gene: TRBV15; J gene: TRBJ2-1; clone size: .; D gene: TRBD2; CDR3 DNA: TGTGCCACCAGCAGGGGAGGGACTAGCGGTTCCAATGAGCAGTTCTTC; CDR3 protein: CATSRGGTSGSNEQFF
V gene: TRBV10-2; J gene: TRBJ2-7; clone size: .; D gene: .; CDR3 DNA: TGCGCCAGCAGCCTAACAGGGTTCTCCTACGAGCAGTACTTC; CDR3 protein: CASSLTGFSYEQYF
V gene: TRBV30; J gene: TRBJ1-5; clone size: .; D gene: .; CDR3 DNA: TGTGCCTGGAGTCGGGGGGCGGCGGGCAATCAGCCCCAGCATTTT; CDR3 protein: CAWSRGAAGNQPQHF
V gene: TRBV7-9; J gene: TRBJ1-4; clone size: .; D gene: .; CDR3 DNA: TGTGCCAGTTCTTACAGAGAAGCAAATGAAAAACTGTTTTTT; CDR3 protein: CASSYREANEKLFF
V gene: TRBV6-8; J gene: TRBJ1-4; clone size: .; D gene: .; CDR3 DNA: TGTGCCAGCACCCCCCCGCAGGTCCCAGGGTCGGCTGTGAAACTGTTTTTT; CDR3 protein: CASTPPQVPGSAVKLFF
V gene: TRBV14; J gene: TRBJ2-7; clone size: .; D gene: .; CDR3 DNA: TGTGCCAGCAGCTCAGACTACGAGCAGTACTTC; CDR3 protein: CASSSDYEQYF
V gene: TRBV7-2; J gene: TRBJ2-1; clone size: .; D gene: .; CDR3 DNA: TGTGCCAGCAGCTTACGTGGAAATGAGCAGTTCTTC; CDR3 protein: CASSLRGNEQFF
V gene: TRBV5-4; J gene: TRBJ2-7; clone size: once; D gene: TRBD2; CDR3 DNA: TGTGCCAGCAGCCCCGGGGGGAACGGCTACGAGCAGTACTTC; CDR3 protein: CASSPGGNGYEQYF
V gene: TRBV7-7; J gene: TRBJ2-1; clone size: .; D gene: .; CDR3 DNA: TGTGCTAGCAGCCTAGGGACCTACAATGAGCAGTTCTTC; CDR3 protein: CASSLGTYNEQFF
V gene: TRBV14; J gene: TRBJ1-1; clone size: .; D gene: .; CDR3 DNA: TGTGCCAGCAGCCAAGTAATAGTCACTGAAGCTTTCTTT; CDR3 protein: CASSQVIVTEAFF
V gene: TRBV6-1; J gene: TRBJ2-1; clone size: .; D gene: .; CDR3 DNA: TGTGCCACTTCCCTCGTTAATGAGCAGTTCTTC; CDR3 protein: CATSLVNEQFF
V gene: TRBV6-5; J gene: TRBJ1-5; clone size: .; D gene: TRBD1; CDR3 DNA: TGTGCCAGCAGTTACTCGGGGACAGGCAATCAGCCCCAGCATTTT; CDR3 protein: CASSYSGTGNQPQHF
V gene: TRBV28; J gene: TRBJ1-1; clone size: .; D gene: .; CDR3 DNA: TGTGCCAGCAGTTTAACCCAGGGGTTCGCTTTCTTT; CDR3 protein: CASSLTQGFAFF
V gene: TRBV27; J gene: TRBJ2-7; clone size: .; D gene: TRBD1; CDR3 DNA: TGTGCCAGCAGTTTAATGGGGACAGGGGTTTTCGAGCAGTACTTC; CDR3 protein: CASSLMGTGVFEQYF
V gene: TRBV7-9; J gene: TRBJ1-4; clone size: .; D gene: .; CDR3 DNA: TGTGCCAGCAGCTTCTTTGTTGGTTTGGGTCTAGATGAAAAACTGTTTTTT; CDR3 protein: CASSFFVGLGLDEKLFF
V gene: TRBV11-2; J gene: TRBJ2-5; clone size: .; D gene: .; CDR3 DNA: TGTGCCAGCCGCAGATTCGCAGAGACCCAGTACTTC; CDR3 protein: CASRRFAETQYF
V gene: TRBV7-2; J gene: TRBJ2-7; clone size: .; D gene: .; CDR3 DNA: TGTGCCAGCAGCAGTACCGGGGCCGGATCCTACGAGCAGTACTTC; CDR3 protein: CASSSTGAGSYEQYF
V gene: TRBV21-1; J gene: TRBJ2-1; clone size: .; D gene: .; CDR3 DNA: TGTGCCAGCAGGATGGGGAAAGACAATGAGCAGTTCTTC; CDR3 protein: CASRMGKDNEQFF
V gene: TRBV7-9; J gene: TRBJ2-2; clone size: .; D gene: .; CDR3 DNA: TGTGCCAGCAGCGACACTTGGGGGACCGGGGAGCTGTTTTTT; CDR3 protein: CASSDTWGTGELFF
V gene: TRBV7-3; J gene: TRBJ2-7; clone size: .; D gene: .; CDR3 DNA: TGTGCCAGCAGCTTAGTCCAGGCCCACGAGCAGTACTTC; CDR3 protein: CASSLVQAHEQYF
V gene: TRBV28; J gene: TRBJ1-4; clone size: .; D gene: .; CDR3 DNA: TGTGCCAGCAGCTTAGGGGCAACTAATGAAAAACTGTTTTTT; CDR3 protein: CASSLGATNEKLFF
V gene: TRBV19; J gene: TRBJ2-1; clone size: .; D gene: TRBD2; CDR3 DNA: TGTGCCAGCCAACTTTCTAGCGGGACCCACAATGAGCAGTTCTTC; CDR3 protein: CASQLSSGTHNEQFF
V gene: TRBV5-5; J gene: TRBJ1-5; clone size: .; D gene: .; CDR3 DNA: TGTGCCAGCAGCTTGCGGGCCAGCAATCAGCCCCAGCATTTT; CDR3 protein: CASSLRASNQPQHF
V gene: TRBV25-1; J gene: TRBJ2-2; clone size: .; D gene: TRBD2; CDR3 DNA: TGTGCCGCAGAAGGGACTAGCGGGAGGCACACCGGGGAGCTGTTTTTT; CDR3 protein: CAAEGTSGRHTGELFF
V gene: TRBV7-2; J gene: TRBJ1-5; clone size: .; D gene: TRBD1; CDR3 DNA: TGTGCCAGCAGCTTAGGAGGACAGGGTGGTAGCAATCAGCCCCAGCATTTT; CDR3 protein: CASSLGGQGGSNQPQHF
V gene: TRBV5-4; J gene: TRBJ1-2; clone size: .; D gene: .; CDR3 DNA: TGTGCCAGCAGCTTCCCCGACAGGCCTAACTATGGCTACACCTTC; CDR3 protein: CASSFPDRPNYGYTF
V gene: TRBV11-2; J gene: TRBJ1-2; clone size: .; D gene: .; CDR3 DNA: TGTGCCAGCACGACACCTAACTATGGCTACACCTTC; CDR3 protein: CASTTPNYGYTF
V gene: TRBV9; J gene: TRBJ1-1; clone size: .; D gene: .; CDR3 DNA: TGTGCCAGCAGCGGATTAGGACAGCCGAACACTGAAGCTTTCTTT; CDR3 protein: CASSGLGQPNTEAFF
V gene: TRBV7-2; J gene: TRBJ2-3; clone size: .; D gene: TRBD2; CDR3 DNA: TGTGCCAGCAGCTTCGTAGCGGGAGTAGGAGATACGCAGTATTTT; CDR3 protein: CASSFVAGVGDTQYF
V gene: TRBV5-8; J gene: TRBJ2-5; clone size: .; D gene: TRBD2; CDR3 DNA: TGTGCCAGCAGCTTGGGTGCGGGAGGGTCAGAGACCCAGTACTTC; CDR3 protein: CASSLGAGGSETQYF
V gene: TRBV15; J gene: TRBJ2-5; clone size: .; D gene: .; CDR3 DNA: TGTGCCACCAGCAGGGGCTTGGCTGGAGAGACCCAGTACTTC; CDR3 protein: CATSRGLAGETQYF
V gene: TRBV19; J gene: TRBJ1-5; clone size: .; D gene: .; CDR3 DNA: TGTGCCAGTAGTATGTCAGGACCCAATCAGCCCCAGCATTTT; CDR3 protein: CASSMSGPNQPQHF
V gene: TRBV7-9; J gene: TRBJ1-1; clone size: .; D gene: .; CDR3 DNA: TGTGCCAGCAGCCGAAAGGGGGGAAGCGCTGAAGCTTTCTTT; CDR3 protein: CASSRKGGSAEAFF
V gene: TRBV6-5; J gene: TRBJ2-1; clone size: .; D gene: .; CDR3 DNA: TGTGCCAGCAGTTGGGGCCATGAGCAGTTCTTC; CDR3 protein: CASSWGHEQFF
V gene: TRBV12-2; J gene: TRBJ2-1; clone size: .; D gene: .; CDR3 DNA: TGTGCAAGTCGCTTAGGGCTAGGTGCTTGGAATGAGCAGTTCTTC; CDR3 protein: CASRLGLGAWNEQFF
V gene: TRBV6-6; J gene: TRBJ2-3; clone size: .; D gene: .; CDR3 DNA: TGTGCCAGCAGCATGACAGATACGCAGTATTTT; CDR3 protein: CASSMTDTQYF
V gene: TRBV7-9; J gene: TRBJ2-1; clone size: .; D gene: TRBD2; CDR3 DNA: TGTGCCAGCAGCACTAGCGGGAGGGTCTACAATGAGCAGTTCTTC; CDR3 protein: CASSTSGRVYNEQFF
V gene: TRBV5-8; J gene: TRBJ1-2; clone size: .; D gene: .; CDR3 DNA: TGTGCCAGCACCCTTGGGGGCCCGCACTATGGCTACACCTTC; CDR3 protein: CASTLGGPHYGYTF
V gene: TRBV28; J gene: TRBJ1-5; clone size: .; D gene: .; CDR3 DNA: TGTGCCAGCAGTAGAGGGGGGGGAAGCAATCAGCCCCAGCATTTT; CDR3 protein: CASSRGGGSNQPQHF
V gene: TRBV28; J gene: TRBJ2-4; clone size: .; D gene: .; CDR3 DNA: TGTGCCAGCAGAGCTGCGGCCAAAAACATTCAGTACTTC; CDR3 protein: CASRAAAKNIQYF
V gene: TRBV7-2; J gene: TRBJ2-7; clone size: .; D gene: TRBD2; CDR3 DNA: TGTGCCAGCAGCGGCACTAGCGGGGGGCGGTACGAGCAGTACTTC; CDR3 protein: CASSGTSGGRYEQYF
V gene: TRBV19; J gene: TRBJ1-5; clone size: .; D gene: .; CDR3 DNA: TGTGCCAGTAAGGGTAGAGGGGACGGCCAGCCCCAGCATTTT; CDR3 protein: CASKGRGDGQPQHF
V gene: TRBV5-4; J gene: TRBJ2-1; clone size: .; D gene: .; CDR3 DNA: TGTGCCAGCAGCCCGGGGCCCGGCCTGTGGGACATACAGGATCGGTTCTTC; CDR3 protein: CASSPGPGLWDIQDRFF
V gene: TRBV19; J gene: TRBJ1-2; clone size: once; D gene: .; CDR3 DNA: TGTGCCAGTAGTATACGGATTTCCAACTATGGCTACACCTTC; CDR3 protein: CASSIRISNYGYTF
V gene: TRBV7-2; J gene: TRBJ2-7; clone size: .; D gene: TRBD1; CDR3 DNA: TGTGCCAGCAACGGACAGGGATTCTCCTACGAGCAGTACTTC; CDR3 protein: CASNGQGFSYEQYF
V gene: TRBV10-3; J gene: TRBJ2-3; clone size: .; D gene: .; CDR3 DNA: TGTGCCATCACCTCAGGGCGGACCACAGATACGCAGTATTTT; CDR3 protein: CAITSGRTTDTQYF
V gene: TRBV19; J gene: TRBJ1-3; clone size: .; D gene: .; CDR3 DNA: TGTGCCAGTAACACTATCTCTGGAAACACCATATATTTT; CDR3 protein: CASNTISGNTIYF
V gene: TRBV18; J gene: TRBJ1-2; clone size: .; D gene: .; CDR3 DNA: TGTGCCAGCTCACCAAACGGCGAGTCCTATGGCTACACCTTC; CDR3 protein: CASSPNGESYGYTF
V gene: TRBV19; J gene: TRBJ2-7; clone size: .; D gene: TRBD1; CDR3 DNA: TGTGCCAGTAGTGCTCGGGACAGGGCCTACGAGCAGTACTTC; CDR3 protein: CASSARDRAYEQYF
V gene: TRBV14; J gene: TRBJ2-1; clone size: .; D gene: TRBD2; CDR3 DNA: TGTGCCAGCAGCCACCCCCCTTTCGCGGGAGCGATAAATGAGCAGTTCTTC; CDR3 protein: CASSHPPFAGAINEQFF
V gene: TRBV19; J gene: TRBJ2-2; clone size: .; D gene: TRBD1; CDR3 DNA: TGTGCCAGTAGTACTCAGGGGGCGGGCGGGGAGCTGTTTTTT; CDR3 protein: CASSTQGAGGELFF
V gene: TRBV5-4; J gene: TRBJ1-5; clone size: few; D gene: .; CDR3 DNA: TGTGCCAGCAGCTTGGGCGGGGCCAATCAGCCCCAGCATTTT; CDR3 protein: CASSLGGANQPQHF
V gene: TRBV7-2; J gene: TRBJ1-1; clone size: .; D gene: TRBD1; CDR3 DNA: TGTGCCAGCAGCTTCGGACAGGGGAACACTGAAGCTTTCTTT; CDR3 protein: CASSFGQGNTEAFF
V gene: TRBV9; J gene: TRBJ2-5; clone size: .; D gene: TRBD2; CDR3 DNA: TGTGCCAGCAGCGTAGTACCTAGCGGGCAAGAGACCCAGTACTTC; CDR3 protein: CASSVVPSGQETQYF
V gene: TRBV30; J gene: TRBJ2-7; clone size: .; D gene: .; CDR3 DNA: TGTGCCTGGAGTTCCCCAGATGGTACCTACGAGCAGTACTTC; CDR3 protein: CAWSSPDGTYEQYF
V gene: TRBV7-6; J gene: TRBJ2-7; clone size: few; D gene: .; CDR3 DNA: TGTGCCAGCAGCCGGGACCCCTTAGCCTACGAGCAGTACTTC; CDR3 protein: CASSRDPLAYEQYF
V gene: TRBV29-1; J gene: TRBJ2-7; clone size: .; D gene: .; CDR3 DNA: TGCAGCGTTCATATATTTCTCAGGTGGTGGTCGCACTACGAGCAGTACTTC; CDR3 protein: CSVHIFLRWWSHYEQYF